Included here is one TCR beta chain sequence, with context. This specimen comes from a study of blood T cell repertoires in COVID-19. For the study at large: Sites in the United States, Italy and Spain provided acute and convalescent COVID-19 samples. Sample material is recorded as cDNA or gDNA derived from T cells, B-cell-depleted T cells, or PBMCs.

CDR1 SEHNR and CDR2 FQNEAQ come from the germline V gene (reference sequence). J was trimmed by 7 bases and V by 0 bases; bases with no gene match: 2. This CDR3 is 14 amino acids long. Profiling relied on immunoSEQ multiplex PCR, and the TCRdb table lists in-frame clones only, not all of them. The table lists about 130,000 clones, about four fifths of them singletons. The chain carries TRBV7-9 and TRBJ1-1; 10 bases map to TRBD1. This TCR came from a woman aged 45-60 years with acute or convalescent COVID-19. The sequenced sample was peripheral blood. The CDR3 loop reads CASSLATGGVEAFF. The CDR3 region has the DNA TGTGCCAGCAGCTTAGCGACAGGGGGCGTTGAAGCTTTCTTT.